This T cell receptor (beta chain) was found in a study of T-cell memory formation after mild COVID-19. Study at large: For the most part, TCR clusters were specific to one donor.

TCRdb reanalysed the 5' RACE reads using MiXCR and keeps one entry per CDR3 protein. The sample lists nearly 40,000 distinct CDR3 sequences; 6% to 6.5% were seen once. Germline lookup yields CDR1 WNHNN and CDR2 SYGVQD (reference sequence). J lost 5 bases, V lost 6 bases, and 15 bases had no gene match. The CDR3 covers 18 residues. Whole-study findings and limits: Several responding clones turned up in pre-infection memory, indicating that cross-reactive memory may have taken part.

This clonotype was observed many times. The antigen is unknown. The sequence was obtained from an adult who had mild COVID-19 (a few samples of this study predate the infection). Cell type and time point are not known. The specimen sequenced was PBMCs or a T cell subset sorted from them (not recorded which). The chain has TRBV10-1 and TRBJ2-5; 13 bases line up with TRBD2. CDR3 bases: TGCGCCAGCAGCCCCGGGACTAGCGGGATTGAATTGATGGAGACCCAGTACTTC. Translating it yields CASSPGTSGIELMETQYF.